A selection of T cell receptor beta chains follows, all from one sample in a study of T cell changes during pregnancy in multiple sclerosis. Data came from immunoSEQ multiplex PCR; TCRdb stores just in-frame clones and leaves some out. The sample contains about 72,000 clones, roughly 91% of which appear only once. The sequencing used peripheral blood, collected in the third trimester of pregnancy. These receptors were collected from a female donor in good health, enrolled as a control in a pregnancy study. The CDR3 runs from the conserved cysteine through the conserved F or W. The D gene is left open where the match is weak. Size values are once, few and many counts, or a class for expanded clones, and some rows have none.

TRBV5-4	NA	NA	TRBJ2-1	CASTPPGYNEQFF	TGTGCCAGCACCCCTCCGGGCTACAATGAGCAGTTCTTC
TRBV7-9	NA	NA	TRBJ2-2	CASSGRAGTGELFF	TGTGCCAGCAGCGGCCGCGCGGGCACCGGGGAGCTGTTTTTT
TRBV9	NA	NA	TRBJ2-5	CASSASGPQETQYF	TGTGCCAGCAGCGCCAGCGGCCCCCAAGAGACCCAGTACTTC
TRBV21-1	NA	NA	TRBJ1-6	CASSKGQGVYSPLHF	TGTGCCAGCAGCAAAGGCCAAGGAGTCTACTCACCCCTCCACTTT
TRBV7-2	NA	NA	TRBJ1-4	CASSSRGPTNEKLFF	TGTGCCAGCAGCTCTAGGGGTCCAACTAATGAAAAACTGTTTTTT
TRBV27	NA	NA	TRBJ1-1	CASTKKGRLKNTEAFF	TGTGCCAGCACCAAAAAGGGGCGACTGAAGAACACTGAAGCTTTCTTT
TRBV5-6	NA	NA	TRBJ2-5	CASSLVTRRTQLEETQYF	TGTGCCAGCAGCTTGGTGACGCGGCGCACCCAATTAGAAGAGACCCAGTACTTC
TRBV7-8	NA	NA	TRBJ1-1	CASSLNELNTEAFF	TGTGCCAGCAGCTTAAATGAGTTGAACACTGAAGCTTTCTTT
TRBV10-3	NA	NA	TRBJ2-7	CAISELVNEQYF	TGTGCCATCAGTGAGCTAGTTAACGAGCAGTACTTC
TRBV5-1	NA	NA	TRBJ1-2	CASSLAEGVYGYTF	TGCGCCAGCAGCTTGGCCGAAGGGGTCTATGGCTACACCTTC
TRBV29-1	NA	TRBD2	TRBJ2-3	CSVRAGVLDPDTQYF	TGCAGCGTTAGGGCGGGGGTCTTGGATCCAGATACGCAGTATTTT
TRBV5-5	once	NA	TRBJ1-2	CASSFAPRVELSGYTF	TGTGCCAGCAGCTTCGCCCCCAGGGTCGAATTGTCTGGCTACACCTTC